The present TCR beta chain was sequenced within a study of T cell clonotyping in hematopoietic cell transplantation. In the study overall: Cytoreduction preceded collection of pretransplant recipient samples.

The sample's time point: recipient sample about 28 days before transplant, after cytoreduction. Trimming took 7 bases from V and 0 from J, leaving 9 bases between them. This CDR3 spans 14 amino acids. Germline CDR1 reads MDHEN; CDR2 reads SYDVKM. Produced via immunoSEQ multiplex PCR; TCRdb's table is partial and in-frame only. This table holds around 80,000 clones, almost 97% found once. The sequences come from peripheral blood mononuclear cells, collected before stem cell transplant. This TCR derives from a woman in her fifties or sixties with acute myeloid leukemia. Some clones in this sample may be carry-over from other donors' samples. This chain joins TRBV28 and TRBJ2-2; D gene unclear. CDR3 coding DNA: TGTGCCAGCAACAGACCAGCGAACACCGGGGAGCTGTTTTTT. It encodes CASNRPANTGELFF.